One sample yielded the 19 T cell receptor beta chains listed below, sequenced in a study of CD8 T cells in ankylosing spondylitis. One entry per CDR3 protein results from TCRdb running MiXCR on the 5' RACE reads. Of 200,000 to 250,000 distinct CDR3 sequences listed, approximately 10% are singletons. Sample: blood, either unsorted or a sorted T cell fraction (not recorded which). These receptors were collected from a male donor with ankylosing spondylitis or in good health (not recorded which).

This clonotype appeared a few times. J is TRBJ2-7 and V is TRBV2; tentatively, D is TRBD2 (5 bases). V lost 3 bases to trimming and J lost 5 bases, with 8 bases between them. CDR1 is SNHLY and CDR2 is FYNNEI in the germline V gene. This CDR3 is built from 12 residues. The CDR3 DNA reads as TGTGCCAGCAGTGACGCGGGTCACGAGCAGTACTTC. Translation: CASSDAGHEQYF.

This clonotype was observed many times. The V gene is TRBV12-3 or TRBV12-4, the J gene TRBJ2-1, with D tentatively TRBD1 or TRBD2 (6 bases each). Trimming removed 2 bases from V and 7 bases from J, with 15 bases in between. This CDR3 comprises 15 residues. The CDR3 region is CASSLIGGTTNEQFF. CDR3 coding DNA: TGTGCCAGCAGTTTAATCGGGGGCACAACGAATGAGCAGTTCTTC.

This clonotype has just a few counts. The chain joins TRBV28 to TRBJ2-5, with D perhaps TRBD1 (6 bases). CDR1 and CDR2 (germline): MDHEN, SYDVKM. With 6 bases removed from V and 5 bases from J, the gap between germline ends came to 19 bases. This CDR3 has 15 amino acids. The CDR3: CASRIRTGIRETQYF. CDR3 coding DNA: TGTGCCAGCAGAATAAGAACAGGGATTCGGGAGACCCAGTACTTC. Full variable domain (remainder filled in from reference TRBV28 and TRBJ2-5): DVKVTQSSRYLVKRTGEKVFLECVQDMDHENMFWYRQDPGLGLRLIYFSYDVKMKEKGDIPEGYSVSREKKERFSLILESASTNQTSMYLCASRIRTGIRETQYFGPGTRLLVL.

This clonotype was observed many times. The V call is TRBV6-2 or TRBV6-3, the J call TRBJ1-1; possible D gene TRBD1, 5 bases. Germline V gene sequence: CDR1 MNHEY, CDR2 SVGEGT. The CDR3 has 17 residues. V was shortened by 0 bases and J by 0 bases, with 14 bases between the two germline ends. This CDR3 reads CASSYSTRDSMNTEAFF. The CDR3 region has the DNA TGTGCCAGCAGTTACTCAACCCGAGACAGCATGAACACTGAAGCTTTCTTT.

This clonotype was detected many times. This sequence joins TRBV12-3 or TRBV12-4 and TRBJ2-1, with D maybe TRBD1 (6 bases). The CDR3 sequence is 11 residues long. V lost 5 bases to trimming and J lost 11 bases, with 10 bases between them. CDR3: CASSPQGKQFF. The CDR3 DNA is TGTGCCAGCAGTCCACAGGGAAAGCAGTTCTTC.

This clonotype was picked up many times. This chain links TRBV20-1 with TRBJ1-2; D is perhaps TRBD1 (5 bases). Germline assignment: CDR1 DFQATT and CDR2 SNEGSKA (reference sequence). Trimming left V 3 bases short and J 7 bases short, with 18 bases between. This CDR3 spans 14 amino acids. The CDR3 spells CSARTGVGMAGYTF. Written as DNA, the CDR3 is TGCAGTGCTAGGACGGGGGTGGGGATGGCTGGCTACACCTTC.

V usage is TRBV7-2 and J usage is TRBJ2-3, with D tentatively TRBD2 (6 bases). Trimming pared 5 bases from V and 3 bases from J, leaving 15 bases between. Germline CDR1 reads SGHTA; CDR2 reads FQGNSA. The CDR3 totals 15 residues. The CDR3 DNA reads TGTGCCAGCAGCGAGACGGGACTTATGACAGATACGCAGTATTTT. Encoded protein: CASSETGLMTDTQYF.

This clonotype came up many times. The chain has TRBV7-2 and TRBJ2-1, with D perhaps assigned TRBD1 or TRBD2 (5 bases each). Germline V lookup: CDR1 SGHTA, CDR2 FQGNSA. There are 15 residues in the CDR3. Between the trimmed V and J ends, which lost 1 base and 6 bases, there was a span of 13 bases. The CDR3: CASSLGWRQGNEQFF. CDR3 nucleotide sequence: TGTGCCAGCAGCTTAGGGTGGAGGCAGGGCAATGAGCAGTTCTTC.

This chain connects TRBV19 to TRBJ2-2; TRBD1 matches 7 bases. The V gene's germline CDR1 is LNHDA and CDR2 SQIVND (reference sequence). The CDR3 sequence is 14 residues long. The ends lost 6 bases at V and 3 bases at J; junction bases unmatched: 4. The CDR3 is CASRRQGHTGELFF. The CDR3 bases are TGTGCCAGTAGAAGACAGGGTCACACCGGGGAGCTGTTTTTT.

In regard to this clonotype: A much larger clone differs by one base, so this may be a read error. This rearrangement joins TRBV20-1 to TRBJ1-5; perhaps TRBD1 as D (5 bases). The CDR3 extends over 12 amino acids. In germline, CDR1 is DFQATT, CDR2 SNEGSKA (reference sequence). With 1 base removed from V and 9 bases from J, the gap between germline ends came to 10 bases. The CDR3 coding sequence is TGCAGTGCTAGAGGGGGGGATCTGCCCCAGCATTTT. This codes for CSARGGDLPQHF.

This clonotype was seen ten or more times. This CDR3 reads CASSLEGTGVTNYGYTF. CDR3 coding DNA: TGCGCCAGCAGCTTGGAAGGGACAGGGGTTACTAACTATGGCTACACCTTC. The chain combines TRBV5-1 with TRBJ1-2, with 10 bases fitting TRBD1. Trimming cost V 0 bases and J 0 bases; bases outside gene matches: 5. CDR1 is SGHRS and CDR2 is YFSETQ in the germline V gene. The length of the CDR3 is 17 residues.

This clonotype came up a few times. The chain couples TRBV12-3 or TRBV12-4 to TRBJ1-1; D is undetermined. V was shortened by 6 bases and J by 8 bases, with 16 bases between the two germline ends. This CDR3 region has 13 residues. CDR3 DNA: TGTGCCAGCAGCAATGTTGACGGAAGAGAAGCTTTCTTT. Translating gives CASSNVDGREAFF.

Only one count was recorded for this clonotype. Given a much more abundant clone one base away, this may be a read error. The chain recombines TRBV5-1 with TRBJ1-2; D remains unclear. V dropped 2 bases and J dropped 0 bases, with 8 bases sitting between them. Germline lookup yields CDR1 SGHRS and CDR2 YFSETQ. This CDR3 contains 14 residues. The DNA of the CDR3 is TGCGCCAGCAGCTTAATCGCACCTAACTATGGCTACACCTTC. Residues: CASSLIAPNYGYTF.

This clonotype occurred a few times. The chain's CDR3 is CASSSATTQETQYF. In DNA form, the CDR3 reads TGCGCCAGCAGCTCGGCTACTACCCAAGAGACCCAGTACTTC. The chain uses TRBV5-1 and TRBJ2-5; no reliable D call. CDR3 length equals 14 residues. CDR1 SGHRS and CDR2 YFSETQ come from the germline V gene. V was clipped by 3 bases and J by 1 base, with 10 bases between them.

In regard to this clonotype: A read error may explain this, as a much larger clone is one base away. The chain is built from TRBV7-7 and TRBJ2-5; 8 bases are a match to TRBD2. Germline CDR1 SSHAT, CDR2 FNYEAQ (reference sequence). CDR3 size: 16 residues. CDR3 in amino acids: CASSLPRSGGRETQYF. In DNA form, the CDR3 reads TGTGCTAGCAGCTTACCTCGCAGCGGGGGCCGTGAGACCCAGTACTTC.

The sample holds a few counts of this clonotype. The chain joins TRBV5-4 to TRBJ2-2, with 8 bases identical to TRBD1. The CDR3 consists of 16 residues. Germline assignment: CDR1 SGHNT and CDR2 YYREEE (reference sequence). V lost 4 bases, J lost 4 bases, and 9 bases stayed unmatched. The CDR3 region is CASSPGQGEVTGELFF. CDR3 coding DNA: TGTGCCAGCAGCCCCGGACAGGGAGAGGTCACCGGGGAGCTGTTTTTT.

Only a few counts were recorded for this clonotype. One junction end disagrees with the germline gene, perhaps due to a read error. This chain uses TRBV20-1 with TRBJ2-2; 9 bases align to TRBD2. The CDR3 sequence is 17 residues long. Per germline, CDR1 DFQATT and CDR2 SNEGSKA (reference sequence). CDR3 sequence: CCASPKAGGANTGELFF. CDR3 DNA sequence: TGCTGTGCTAGTCCGAAAGCGGGGGGCGCGAACACCGGGGAGCTGTTTTTT.

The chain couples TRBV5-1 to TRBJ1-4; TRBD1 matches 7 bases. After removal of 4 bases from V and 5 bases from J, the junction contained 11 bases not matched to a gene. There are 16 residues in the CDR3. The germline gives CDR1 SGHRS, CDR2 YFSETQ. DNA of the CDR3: TGCGCCAGCAGCCGAGAGCCCGGGACAGAGAATGAAAAACTGTTTTTT. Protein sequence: CASSREPGTENEKLFF.

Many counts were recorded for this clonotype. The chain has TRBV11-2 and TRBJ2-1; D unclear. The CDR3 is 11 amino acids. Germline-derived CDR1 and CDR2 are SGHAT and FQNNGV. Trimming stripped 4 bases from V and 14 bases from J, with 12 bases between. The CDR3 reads CASSSPDSKFF. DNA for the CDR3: TGTGCCAGCAGCTCACCGGATTCAAAGTTCTTC.